This section outlines one T cell receptor (beta chain) sequence together with its context. The antigen is undetermined. The CDR3 totals 13 residues. The germline CDR1 and CDR2 sequences are SEHNR and FQNEAQ (reference sequence). Trimming shortened V by 10 bases and J by 4 bases, and 16 bases separated the two germline ends. This sample is drawn from a study of cytomegalovirus exposure and HLA in healthy donors. Overall study findings and caveats: Of the V segments, some could not be distinguished, including TRBV6-2 and TRBV6-3, and were excluded. Researchers reportedly found TCR beta sequences accurately predicted most subjects' HLA-A and HLA-B alleles. CMV serostatus was the only immune exposure information that was available. Clonal expansion was found to be greater in HLA-associated TCR beta chains than in equally common others in a later analysis.

PCR involved 60 Vbeta and 13 Jbeta primers. The data were produced by immunoSEQ multiplex PCR, yet TCRdb's version contains in-frame clones alone and is incomplete. The table has around 71,000 clones, over 55% seen once; the top ten hold 4.5% to 6%. Source material: PBMCs. The chain has TRBV7-9 and TRBJ1-2; perhaps TRBD1 as D (6 bases). This clonotype was sampled from a man aged 25 to 40 in good health and CMV-seropositive. CDR3 coding DNA: TGTGCCACCCCTTGGCAGGGGAGCTATGGCTACACCTTC. This gives the protein CATPWQGSYGYTF.